Presented here are 28 T cell receptor beta chains from one specimen sequenced in a study of cytomegalovirus exposure and HLA in healthy donors. Profiling relied on immunoSEQ multiplex PCR, and the TCRdb table lists in-frame clones only, not all of them. The table shows a few hundred thousand clones, with approximately 85% occurring only once. The material sequenced was PBMCs. The receptors come from a man under 40 in good health and CMV-seronegative.

Written as DNA, the CDR3 is TGCGCCAGCAGCCAGGGCGTTAGGGGAAGGACGAAGGGGAATGAGCAGTTCTTC. Protein product: CASSQGVRGRTKGNEQFF. The genes are TRBV4-3 and TRBJ2-1; the D gene is possibly TRBD1 (5 bases). The CDR3 spans 18 residues. V gave up 3 bases and J gave up 7 bases, with 25 bases separating them. Germline V gene sequence: CDR1 LGHNA, CDR2 YSLEER.

This clone was detected a few times. CDR3 nucleotide sequence: TGCGCCAGCAGTGAGTCAGGGTCAGGGACACCCCTCCACTTT. This codes for CASSESGSGTPLHF. The chain couples TRBV10-1 to TRBJ1-6, with a possible D match to TRBD1 (5 bases). This CDR3 spans 14 amino acids. Germline V gene sequence: CDR1 WNHNN, CDR2 SYGVQD (reference sequence). V was pared by 0 bases and J by 11 bases, with 11 bases between.

The CDR3, as DNA: TGCGCCACCAACCCCCCTGGGGGGACTGAAGCTTTCTTT. It yields the protein CATNPPGGTEAFF. The chain recombines TRBV10-2 with TRBJ1-1; D is possibly TRBD1 (5 bases). Germline V gene lookup returns CDR1 WSHSY and CDR2 SAAADI. The V end was cut by 10 bases, the J end by 5 bases, with 17 bases between. The CDR3 contains 13 residues.

V and J are TRBV4-1 and TRBJ1-5; 8 positions match TRBD1. Germline-derived CDR1 and CDR2 are MGHRA and YSYEKL. V trimming: 3 bases; J trimming: 6 bases; junction bases outside the gene matches: 7. The CDR3 totals 15 residues. This CDR3 is CASSQSPGGFQPQHF. In DNA form, the CDR3 reads TGCGCCAGCAGCCAGTCTCCAGGGGGCTTTCAGCCCCAGCATTTT.

This chain uses TRBV11-2 with TRBJ2-7; 10 bases line up with TRBD1. This CDR3 has 16 residues. CDR1 is SGHAT and CDR2 is FQNNGV in the germline V gene. Trimming at V came to 1 base and at J to 6 bases, leaving 9 bases not matched to a gene. Here the CDR3 DNA reads TGTGCCAGCAGCTTAGTTTCCGGGACAGGGGCACCCGAGCAGTACTTC. It translates to CASSLVSGTGAPEQYF.

The J gene is TRBJ2-7, the V gene TRBV6-1; 9 bases are a match to TRBD2. CDR1 is MNHNS, CDR2 SASEGT, per germline. With V trimmed by 3 bases and J by 1 base, 7 bases remained unmatched. CDR3 length: 16 residues. This chain's CDR3 is CASSDGAGGGSYEQYF. In DNA, the CDR3 is TGTGCCAGCAGTGACGGTGCGGGGGGGGGATCCTACGAGCAGTACTTC.

The V call is TRBV7-8, the J call TRBJ1-6; weak D call: TRBD1 (6 bases). Germline CDR1 is SGHVS and CDR2 is FQNEAQ. V lost 5 bases, J lost 0 bases, and 11 bases lay in between. The CDR3 has 16 amino acids. The CDR3 nucleotides read TGTGCCAGCAGCGCCACAGGGAGCTCCTATAATTCACCCCTCCACTTT. Protein product: CASSATGSSYNSPLHF. The full variable domain, with the rest looked up from reference TRBV7-8 and TRBJ1-6, is GAGVSQSPRYKVAKRGQDVALRCDPISGHVSLFWYQQALGQGPEFLTYFQNEAQLDKSGLPSDRFFAERPEGSVSTLKIQRTQQEDSAVYLCASSATGSSYNSPLHFGNGTRLTVT.

The chain couples TRBV6-6 to TRBJ2-7, with TRBD1 matching 8 bases. The ends lost 6 bases at V and 1 base at J; junction bases unmatched: 2. The CDR3 spans 13 residues. Per the germline V gene, CDR1 is MNHNY and CDR2 is SVGAGI (reference sequence). CDR3 bases: TGTGCCAGCAGACGGACAGGGTCCTACGAGCAGTACTTC. Its protein product is CASRRTGSYEQYF.

The genes are TRBV5-6 and TRBJ1-5; TRBD1 aligns across 8 bases. CDR3 length equals 16 residues. Germline V gives CDR1 SGHDT, CDR2 YYEEEE. The V and J ends lost 4 bases and 2 bases, in that order; junction bases with no gene match: 8. The CDR3 spells CASSGAGGTGNQPQHF. In nucleotides, the CDR3 is TGTGCCAGCAGCGGGGCAGGGGGCACCGGCAATCAGCCCCAGCATTTT.

The chain combines TRBV2 with TRBJ1-4; 10 nucleotides match TRBD1. Losses at the gene ends were 5 bases for V and 3 bases for J; bases not matched to a gene: 6. CDR1 SNHLY and CDR2 FYNNEI come from the germline V gene. The CDR3 totals 16 residues. CDR3 protein: CASSLGQGGPNEKLFF. CDR3 nucleotide sequence: TGTGCCAGCAGTTTAGGACAGGGGGGACCTAATGAAAAACTGTTTTTT.

The V call is TRBV29-1, the J call TRBJ1-2, with a tentative D call TRBD1 (6 bases). The V and J ends lost 7 bases and 7 bases respectively, with 16 bases between them. The germline V gene has CDR1 SQVTM and CDR2 ANQGSEA. There are 12 residues in the CDR3. CDR3 sequence (DNA): TGCAGCGCTCAAAGGGACAATCGTGGCTACACCTTC. This codes for CSAQRDNRGYTF.

The genes are TRBV5-1 and TRBJ2-2; the match to TRBD1 covers 8 bases. The CDR3 extends over 14 amino acids. Losses at the gene ends were 3 bases for V and 5 bases for J; bases not matched to a gene: 3. The V gene's germline CDR1 is SGHRS and CDR2 YFSETQ. The CDR3 reads CASSWTGPTGELFF. The CDR3 coding sequence is TGCGCCAGCAGCTGGACAGGGCCTACCGGGGAGCTGTTTTTT.

The rearrangement joins TRBV7-6 to TRBJ2-2, with TRBD2 matching over 11 bases. Germline assignment: CDR1 SGHVS and CDR2 FNYEAQ. The V gene end was trimmed by 4 bases and the J gene end by 6 bases; junction bases not matched to a gene: 1. The CDR3 length is 14 residues. The CDR3 sequence is CASSYSGGAGELFF. In DNA, the CDR3 is TGTGCCAGCAGCTATAGCGGGGGGGCCGGGGAGCTGTTTTTT.

There are many counts of this clone. The rearrangement links TRBV4-3 to TRBJ1-4, with D perhaps TRBD1 (6 bases). Trimming stripped 0 bases from V and 0 bases from J, with 8 bases between. CDR1 is LGHNA, CDR2 YSLEER, per germline. CDR3 length: 16 amino acids. The CDR3 DNA follows: TGCGCCAGCAGCCAAGATTGGGACACAACTAATGAAAAACTGTTTTTT. It yields the protein CASSQDWDTTNEKLFF.

This sequence joins TRBV30 and TRBJ2-7, with 9 bases lining up with TRBD1. The CDR3 is 12 residues long. J was trimmed by 3 bases and V by 8 bases; bases with no gene match: 5. The germline gives CDR1 GTSNPN, CDR2 SVGIG (reference sequence). CDR3 amino acids: CAGGGQGYEQYF. The CDR3 DNA follows: TGTGCCGGAGGGGGACAGGGCTACGAGCAGTACTTC.

The chain carries TRBV27 and TRBJ2-3, with D tentatively TRBD1 (5 bases). Trimming cost V 7 bases and J 4 bases, with 21 bases left between them. The germline gives CDR1 MNHEY, CDR2 SMNVEV (reference sequence). The CDR3 runs to 16 residues. The CDR3: CASTYVGRVKSDTQYF. The CDR3 DNA sequence: TGTGCCAGCACCTATGTTGGCAGGGTGAAATCAGATACGCAGTATTTT.

This chain links TRBV9 with TRBJ1-3; perhaps TRBD1 as D (6 bases). Trimming removed 5 bases from V and 1 base from J, with 16 bases in between. Per the germline V gene, CDR1 is SGDLS and CDR2 is YYNGEE. The CDR3 is made up of 16 amino acids. CDR3 region: CASSRTTGSSGNTIYF. In DNA, the CDR3 is TGTGCCAGCAGTCGAACTACAGGGAGTTCTGGAAACACCATATATTTT.

The chain uses TRBV9 and TRBJ2-2, with TRBD2 identical over 8 bases. CDR3 size: 15 residues. The J segment lost 3 bases and the V segment lost 0 bases, leaving 1 base of the junction unmatched. The germline V gene has CDR1 SGDLS and CDR2 YYNGEE. The CDR3 here is CASSVVAGYTGELFF. The DNA for the CDR3 is TGTGCCAGCAGCGTAGTAGCGGGGTACACCGGGGAGCTGTTTTTT.

This clone was detected only a few times. DNA for the CDR3: TGTGCCAGCAGCCCAGAAGGTCTCAGGGGCCGAGTGTATAGCAATCAGCCCCAGCATTTT. It yields the protein CASSPEGLRGRVYSNQPQHF. The rearrangement links TRBV27 to TRBJ1-5; D is possibly TRBD1 (6 bases). Trimming took off 6 bases at V and 0 bases at J, with 27 bases between the two ends. The CDR3 consists of 20 residues. Germline CDR1 MNHEY, CDR2 SMNVEV (reference sequence).

The CDR3 coding sequence is TGTGCCTGGAGTAAGGACAGGAGGGGTTCACCCCTCCACTTT. Translated: CAWSKDRRGSPLHF. This chain connects TRBV30 to TRBJ1-6; 7 bases align to TRBD1. With V trimmed by 2 bases and J by 9 bases, 7 bases remained unmatched. Germline lookup yields CDR1 GTSNPN and CDR2 SVGIG (reference sequence). The CDR3 runs 14 residues. Supplemented by reference TRBV30 and TRBJ1-6, the full variable domain reads SQTIHQWPATLVQPVGSPLSLECTVEGTSNPNLYWYRQAAGRGLQLLFYSVGIGQISSEVPQNLSASRPQDRQFILSSKKLLLSDSGFYLCAWSKDRRGSPLHFGNGTRLTVT.

This clone was seen just once. This chain joins TRBV4-1 and TRBJ2-5; D is perhaps TRBD1 (6 bases). The germline V gene has CDR1 MGHRA and CDR2 YSYEKL. Trimming pared 3 bases from V and 4 bases from J, leaving 21 bases between. This CDR3 contains 17 residues. The CDR3, as DNA: TGCGCCAGCAGCCACGCCTCCCGAGGGGGTGGGGGAGAGACCCAGTACTTC. This sequence encodes CASSHASRGGGGETQYF.

This chain joins TRBV5-8 and TRBJ2-7; TRBD2 matches 11 bases. The CDR3 length is 16 residues. V lost 6 bases, J lost 0 bases, and 8 bases stayed unmatched. Germline V gene data show CDR1 as SGHTS and CDR2 as YDEGEE. The CDR3 coding sequence is TGTGCCAGCAACCTGAAACTAGCGGGGGCCTCCTACGAGCAGTACTTC. Translating it yields CASNLKLAGASYEQYF.

The rearrangement links TRBV5-1 to TRBJ2-2; weak D call: TRBD1 (5 bases). Germline values: CDR1 SGHRS, CDR2 YFSETQ. The length of the CDR3 is 13 residues. V was pared by 2 bases and J by 5 bases, with 7 bases between. CDR3 sequence reads: CASSFQGTGELFF. In nucleotides, the CDR3 is TGCGCCAGCAGCTTCCAGGGTACCGGGGAGCTGTTTTTT.

This clone was found once. The chain uses TRBV5-4 and TRBJ1-3; D possibly corresponds to TRBD1 (6 bases). This CDR3 is 16 amino acids long. V was cut by 4 bases and J by 0 bases, with 14 bases left in between. Germline V gives CDR1 SGHNT, CDR2 YYREEE (reference sequence). Here the CDR3 reads CASSVLTGSSGNTIYF. CDR3 DNA sequence: TGTGCCAGCAGCGTTTTGACAGGCAGCTCTGGAAACACCATATATTTT.

This chain uses TRBV7-8 with TRBJ1-1; 9 bases agree with TRBD1. V dropped 6 bases and J dropped 2; count of bases not matched to a gene: 7. This CDR3 has 15 amino acids. Germline CDR1 reads SGHVS; CDR2 reads FQNEAQ. The DNA of the CDR3 is TGTGCCAGCAGTTTCACAGGGGGCTTTAACACTGAAGCTTTCTTT. It translates to CASSFTGGFNTEAFF.

The chain combines TRBV5-6 with TRBJ2-2; D call uncertain. The germline gives CDR1 SGHDT, CDR2 YYEEEE. V was shortened by 3 bases and J by 6 bases, with 6 bases between the two germline ends. This CDR3 region has 12 residues. The CDR3, as DNA: TGTGCCAGCAGCTCTAAAGCCGGGGAGCTGTTTTTT. Its translation is CASSSKAGELFF.

This chain links TRBV10-2 with TRBJ2-7; D remains ambiguous. V shed 7 bases and J shed 1 base, with 11 bases lying between them. CDR1 is WSHSY and CDR2 is SAAADI in the germline V gene. The CDR3 length is 13 residues. For the CDR3, the DNA is TGCGCCAGCAAGAAGTGGCCGTCCTACGAGCAGTACTTC. Encoded protein: CASKKWPSYEQYF.

About this clone: A much bigger clone sits one base away, suggesting this may be a read error. The gene calls are TRBV7-9 and TRBJ2-7; 7 nucleotides line up with TRBD1. V trimming: 5 bases; J trimming: 3 bases; junction bases outside the gene matches: 4. CDR3 size: 13 residues. The germline V gene has CDR1 SEHNR and CDR2 FQNEAQ (reference sequence). DNA of the CDR3: TGTGCCAGCAGCCTGGGACAGAACTACGAGCAGTACTTC. This codes for CASSLGQNYEQYF. Full variable domain (rest looked up from reference TRBV7-9 and TRBJ2-7): DTGVSQNPRHKITKRGQNVTFRCDPISEHNRLYWYRQTLGQGPEFLTYFQNEAQLEKSRLLSDRFSAERPKGSFSTLEIQRTEQGDSAMYLCASSLGQNYEQYFGPGTRLTVT.